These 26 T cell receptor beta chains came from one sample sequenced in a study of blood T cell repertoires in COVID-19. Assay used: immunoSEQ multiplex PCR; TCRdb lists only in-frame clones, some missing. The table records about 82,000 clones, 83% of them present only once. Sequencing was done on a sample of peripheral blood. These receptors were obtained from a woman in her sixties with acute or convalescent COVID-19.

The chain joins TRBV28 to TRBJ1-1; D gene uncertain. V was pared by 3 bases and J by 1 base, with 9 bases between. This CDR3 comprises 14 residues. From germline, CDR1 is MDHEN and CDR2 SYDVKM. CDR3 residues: CASSFLRGNTEAFF. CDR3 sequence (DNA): TGTGCCAGCAGTTTTTTGCGGGGGAACACTGAAGCTTTCTTT. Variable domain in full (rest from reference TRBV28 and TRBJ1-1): DVKVTQSSRYLVKRTGEKVFLECVQDMDHENMFWYRQDPGLGLRLIYFSYDVKMKEKGDIPEGYSVSREKKERFSLILESASTNQTSMYLCASSFLRGNTEAFFGQGTRLTVV.

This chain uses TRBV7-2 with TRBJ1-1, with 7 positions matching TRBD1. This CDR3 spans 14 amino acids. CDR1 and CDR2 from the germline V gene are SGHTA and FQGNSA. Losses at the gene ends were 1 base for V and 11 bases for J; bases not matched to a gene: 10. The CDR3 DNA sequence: TGTGCCAGCAGCTTAGGGGGACAGTTTAGAAGGGCTTTCTTT. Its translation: CASSLGGQFRRAFF.

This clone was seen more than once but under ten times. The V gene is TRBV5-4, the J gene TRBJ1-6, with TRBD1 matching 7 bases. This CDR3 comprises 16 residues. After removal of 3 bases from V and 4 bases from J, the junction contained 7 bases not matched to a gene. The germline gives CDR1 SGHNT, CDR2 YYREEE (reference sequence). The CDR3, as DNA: TGTGCCAGCAGCTCGCTGGGACAGAAATATAATTCACCCCTCCACTTT. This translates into CASSSLGQKYNSPLHF.

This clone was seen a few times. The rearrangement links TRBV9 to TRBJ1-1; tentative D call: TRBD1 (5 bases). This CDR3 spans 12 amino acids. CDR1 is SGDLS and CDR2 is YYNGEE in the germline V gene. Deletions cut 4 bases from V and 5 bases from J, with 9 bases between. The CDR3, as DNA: TGTGCCAGCAGCCGGCGGGGGACTGAAGCTTTCTTT. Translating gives CASSRRGTEAFF.

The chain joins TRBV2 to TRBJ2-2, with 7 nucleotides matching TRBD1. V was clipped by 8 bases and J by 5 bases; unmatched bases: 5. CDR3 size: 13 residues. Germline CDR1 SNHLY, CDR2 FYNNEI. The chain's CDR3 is CASRGQPTGELFF. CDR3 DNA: TGTGCCAGCCGGGGACAGCCTACCGGGGAGCTGTTTTTT.

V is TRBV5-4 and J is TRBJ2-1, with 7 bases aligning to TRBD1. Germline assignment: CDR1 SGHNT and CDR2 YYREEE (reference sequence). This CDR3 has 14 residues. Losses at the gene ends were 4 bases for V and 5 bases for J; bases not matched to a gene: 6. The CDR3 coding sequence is TGTGCCAGCAGCCCGGGACAGCTTAACAATGAGCAGTTCTTC. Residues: CASSPGQLNNEQFF.

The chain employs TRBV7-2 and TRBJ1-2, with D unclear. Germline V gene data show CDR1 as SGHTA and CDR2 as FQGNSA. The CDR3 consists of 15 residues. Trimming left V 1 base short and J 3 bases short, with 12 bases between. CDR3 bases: TGTGCCAGCAGCTTAGTGCGGGGAGCCGACTATGGCTACACCTTC. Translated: CASSLVRGADYGYTF.

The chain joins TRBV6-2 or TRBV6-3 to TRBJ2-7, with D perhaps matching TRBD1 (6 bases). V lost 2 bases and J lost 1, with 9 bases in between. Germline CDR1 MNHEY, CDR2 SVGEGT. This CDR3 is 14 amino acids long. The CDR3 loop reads CASSYGGASYEQYF. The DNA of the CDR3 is TGTGCCAGCAGTTACGGGGGCGCTTCCTACGAGCAGTACTTC.

The CDR3 protein is CASSRDRGQNGYTF. The CDR3 nucleotides read TGTGCCAGCAGCCGGGACAGGGGGCAGAATGGCTACACCTTC. J is TRBJ1-2 and V is TRBV7-8; 12 bases agree with TRBD1. The V and J ends lost 5 bases and 6 bases, in that order; junction bases with no gene match: 4. In germline, CDR1 is SGHVS, CDR2 FQNEAQ. The CDR3 consists of 14 residues.

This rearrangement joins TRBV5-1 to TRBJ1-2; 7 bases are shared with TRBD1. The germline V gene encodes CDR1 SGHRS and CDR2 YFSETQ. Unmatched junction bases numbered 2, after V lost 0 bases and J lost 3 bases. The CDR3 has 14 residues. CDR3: CASSLADRDYGYTF. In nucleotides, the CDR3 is TGCGCCAGCAGCTTGGCCGACAGGGACTATGGCTACACCTTC.

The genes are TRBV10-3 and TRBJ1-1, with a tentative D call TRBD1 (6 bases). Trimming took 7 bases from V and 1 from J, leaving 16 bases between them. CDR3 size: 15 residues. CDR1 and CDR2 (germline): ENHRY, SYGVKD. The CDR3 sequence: CAIKGGGVENTEAFF. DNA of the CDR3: TGTGCCATCAAAGGGGGGGGCGTCGAGAACACTGAAGCTTTCTTT.

The chain's CDR3 is CASKRLDTGELFF. The CDR3 nucleotides read TGTGCCAGCAAGCGACTTGACACCGGGGAGCTGTTTTTT. This chain links TRBV2 with TRBJ2-2; D uncertain. CDR1 and CDR2 from the germline V gene are SNHLY and FYNNEI. The ends were cut back, 7 bases at V and 3 bases at J, with 9 bases in the middle. The CDR3 spans 13 residues.

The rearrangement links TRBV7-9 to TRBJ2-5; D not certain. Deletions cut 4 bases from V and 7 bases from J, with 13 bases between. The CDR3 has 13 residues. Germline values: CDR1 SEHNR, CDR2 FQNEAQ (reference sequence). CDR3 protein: CASSSTESGTQYF. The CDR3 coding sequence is TGTGCCAGCAGCTCGACCGAGTCGGGGACCCAGTACTTC.

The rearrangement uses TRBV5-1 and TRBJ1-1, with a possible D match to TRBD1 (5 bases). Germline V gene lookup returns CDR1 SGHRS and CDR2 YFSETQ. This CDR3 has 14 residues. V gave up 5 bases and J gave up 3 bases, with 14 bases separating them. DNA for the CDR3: TGCGCCAGCAGTCAATATGGGGGGGACACTGAAGCTTTCTTT. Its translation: CASSQYGGDTEAFF.

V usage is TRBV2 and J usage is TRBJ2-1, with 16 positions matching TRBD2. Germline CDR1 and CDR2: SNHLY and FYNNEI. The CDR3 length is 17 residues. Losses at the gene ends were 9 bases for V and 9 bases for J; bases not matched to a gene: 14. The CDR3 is CASRGTSGRESKREQFF. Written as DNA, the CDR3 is TGTGCCAGTAGAGGGACTAGCGGGAGGGAGTCGAAACGTGAGCAGTTCTTC.

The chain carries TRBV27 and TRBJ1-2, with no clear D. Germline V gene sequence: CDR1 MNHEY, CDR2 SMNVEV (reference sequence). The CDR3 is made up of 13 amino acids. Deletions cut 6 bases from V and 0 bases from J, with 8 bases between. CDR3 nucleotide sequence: TGTGCCAGCAGAAGAGACTCTAACTATGGCTACACCTTC. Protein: CASRRDSNYGYTF.

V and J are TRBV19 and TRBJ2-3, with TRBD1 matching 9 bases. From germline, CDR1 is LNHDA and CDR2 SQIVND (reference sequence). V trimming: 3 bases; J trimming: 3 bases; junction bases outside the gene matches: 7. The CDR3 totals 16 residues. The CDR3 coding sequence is TGTGCCAGTAGTATGGGCACAGGGGGCTTTACAGATACGCAGTATTTT. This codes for CASSMGTGGFTDTQYF. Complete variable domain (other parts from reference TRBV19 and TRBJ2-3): DGGITQSPKYLFRKEGQNVTLSCEQNLNHDAMYWYRQDPGQGLRLIYYSQIVNDFQKGDIAEGYSVSREKKESFPLTVTSAQKNPTAFYLCASSMGTGGFTDTQYFGPGTRLTVL.

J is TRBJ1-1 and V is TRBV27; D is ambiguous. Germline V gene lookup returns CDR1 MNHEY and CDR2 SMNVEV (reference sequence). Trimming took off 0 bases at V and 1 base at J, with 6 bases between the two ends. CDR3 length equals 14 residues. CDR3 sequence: CASSLSSGNTEAFF. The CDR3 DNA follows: TGTGCCAGCAGTTTATCGTCGGGGAACACTGAAGCTTTCTTT.

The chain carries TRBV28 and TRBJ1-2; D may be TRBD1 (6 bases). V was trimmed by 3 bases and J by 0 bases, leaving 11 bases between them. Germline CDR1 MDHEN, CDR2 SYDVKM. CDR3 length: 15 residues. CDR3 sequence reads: CASSFSDRTNYGYTF. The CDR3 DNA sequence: TGTGCCAGCAGTTTCTCGGACAGAACTAACTATGGCTACACCTTC.

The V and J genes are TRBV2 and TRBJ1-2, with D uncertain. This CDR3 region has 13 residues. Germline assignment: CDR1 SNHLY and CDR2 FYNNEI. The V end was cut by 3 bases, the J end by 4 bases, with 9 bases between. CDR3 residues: CASSDGGLYGYTF. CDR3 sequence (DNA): TGTGCCAGCAGTGATGGAGGGCTCTATGGCTACACCTTC.

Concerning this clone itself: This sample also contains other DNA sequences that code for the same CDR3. The DNA of the CDR3 is TGTGCCAGCAGCGTAGGCCAGGGAAACACCATATATTTT. Its protein is CASSVGQGNTIYF. This chain joins TRBV9 and TRBJ1-3; D not certain. Trimming cost V 0 bases and J 4 bases, with 5 bases left between them. The CDR3 has 13 residues. The germline V gene encodes CDR1 SGDLS and CDR2 YYNGEE. The whole variable domain, filled in from reference TRBV9 and TRBJ1-3, reads DSGVTQTPKHLITATGQRVTLRCSPRSGDLSVYWYQQSLDQGLQFLIQYYNGEERAKGNILERFSAQQFPDLHSELNLSSLELGDSALYFCASSVGQGNTIYFGEGSWLTVV.

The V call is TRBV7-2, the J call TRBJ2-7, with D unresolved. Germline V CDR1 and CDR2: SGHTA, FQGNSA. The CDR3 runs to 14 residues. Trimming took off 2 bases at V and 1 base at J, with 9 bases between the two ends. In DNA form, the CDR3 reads TGTGCCAGCAGCTTACGAGAACGGTCCTACGAGCAGTACTTC. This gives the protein CASSLRERSYEQYF.

CDR3 protein: CASSSPGGPTGNTIYF. CDR3 bases: TGTGCCAGTAGTTCACCAGGGGGCCCCACTGGAAACACCATATATTTT. The genes are TRBV19 and TRBJ1-3; 8 positions match TRBD1. The CDR3 is made up of 16 amino acids. The V gene end was trimmed by 5 bases and the J gene end by 2 bases; junction bases not matched to a gene: 8. In germline, CDR1 is LNHDA, CDR2 SQIVND (reference sequence).

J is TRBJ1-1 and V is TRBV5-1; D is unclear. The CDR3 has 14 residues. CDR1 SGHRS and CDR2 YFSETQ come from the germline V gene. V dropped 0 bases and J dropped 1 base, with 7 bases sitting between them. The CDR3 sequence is CASSLAVPNTEAFF. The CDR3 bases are TGCGCCAGCAGCTTGGCAGTCCCGAACACTGAAGCTTTCTTT.

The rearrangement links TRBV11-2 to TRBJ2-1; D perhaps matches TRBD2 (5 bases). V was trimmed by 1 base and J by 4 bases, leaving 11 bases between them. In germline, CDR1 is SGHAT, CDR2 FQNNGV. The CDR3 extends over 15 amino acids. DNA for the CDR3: TGTGCCAGCAGCTTAGGTAGGACTCGATACAATGAGCAGTTCTTC. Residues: CASSLGRTRYNEQFF. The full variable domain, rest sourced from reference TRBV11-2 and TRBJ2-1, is EAGVAQSPRYKIIEKRQSVAFWCNPISGHATLYWYQQILGQGPKLLIQFQNNGVVDDSQLPKDRFSAERLKGVDSTLKIQPAKLEDSAVYLCASSLGRTRYNEQFFGPGTRLTVL.

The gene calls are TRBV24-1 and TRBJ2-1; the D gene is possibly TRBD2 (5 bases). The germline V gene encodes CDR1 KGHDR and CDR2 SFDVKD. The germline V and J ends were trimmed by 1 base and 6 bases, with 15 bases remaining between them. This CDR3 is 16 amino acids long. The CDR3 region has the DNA TGTGCCACCAGTGATTTTGAGGGAAGCATACGCAATGAGCAGTTCTTC. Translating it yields CATSDFEGSIRNEQFF.